The clone carrying this TCR beta chain was detected only a few times. Its antigen is as yet unknown. These data originate in a study of beta chain features in type 1 diabetes. A CD45RO/CCR7/CD25/CD127/CD95/CD27 panel sorted naive, central memory, regulatory and stem cell-like memory CD4+ cells. Notes on the study in general: There were fewer insertions and more deletions at the VDJ junctions of type 1 diabetes patients. An over-representation of cells with high TCR expression could result from cDNA sequencing.

Expressed TCRB transcripts were sequenced because the isolated RNA had all been reverse transcribed beforehand. Mean read depth for naive, central memory and regulatory T cell samples was about 3.6 million reads. The data were produced by immunoSEQ multiplex PCR, yet TCRdb's version contains in-frame clones alone and is incomplete. The table includes about 900,000 clones, about 17% detected once. Trimming pared 6 bases from V and 7 bases from J, leaving 13 bases between. Looked up from germline, CDR1 is LGHNT and CDR2 is FRNRAP. The CDR3 runs to 13 residues. V is TRBV12-5 and J is TRBJ2-1; maybe TRBD1 (7 bases). What was sequenced was naive CD4+ T cells from blood. This TCR derives from a woman between 18 and 29 years old in good health. The CDR3 DNA reads as TGTGCTAGTGGCCTGACAGGGAGGAATGAGCAGTTCTTC. Translation: CASGLTGRNEQFF.